This T cell receptor beta chain was recovered during a study of identical twins. Whole-study findings and limits: Analyses of zero insertions could, in part, be confounded by invariant MAIT and iNKT cells. Researchers reported weaker excess twin sharing in beta out-of-frame sequences. Insertion counts were lower in abundant cord blood beta clonotypes, a trend that memory repertoires did not show.

No donor was unhealthy or non-Caucasian. The CDR3 covers 14 residues. Deletions cut 5 bases from V and 0 bases from J, with 10 bases between. This clonotype has only a few counts. Its antigen is unidentified. MiXCR, applied by TCRdb to the 5' RACE reads, yields one record per CDR3 protein. The sample records 1.5 million to 2 million distinct CDR3 sequences, around 33% being singletons. Sequencing was carried out using cord blood. The chain joins TRBV12-3 or TRBV12-4 to TRBJ1-1; D unclear. This receptor was taken from a newborn girl in good health. The CDR3 loop reads CASSPYVMNTEAFF. CDR3 sequence (DNA): TGTGCCAGCAGTCCCTACGTAATGAACACTGAAGCTTTCTTT.